The rows below give T cell receptor beta chains drawn from one sample of a study of low-dose radiotherapy and immunotherapy resistance in tumors. MiXCR, applied by TCRdb to the reads, yields one record per CDR3 protein. The sample has tens of thousands of distinct CDR3 sequences; approximately 12% are singletons. This specimen consisted of PBMCs, obtained before treatment. Every receptor here comes from a female donor with ovarian cancer. Each CDR3 is given with its conserved first and last residue. The D gene is left open where the match is weak. Size tells how often a clone was seen (once, few, many) or the class of an expanded clone, and some rows leave it out.

clone_size | d_call | j_call | v_call | cdr3_aa | cdr3_nt
many | TRBD1 | TRBJ2-7 | TRBV29-1 | CSVSERGQIIYEQYF | TGCAGCGTTTCCGAAAGGGGACAGATCATCTACGAGCAGTACTTC
few | - | TRBJ2-2 | TRBV28 | CASRLRGTGELFFF | -
medium-sized | - | TRBJ2-2 | TRBV28 | CASRGPGSGELFF | TGTGCCAGCAGGGGCCCAGGGTCCGGGGAGCTGTTTTTT
many | - | TRBJ2-2 | TRBV10-2 | CASSDGSTNTGELFF | TGCGCCAGCAGTGACGGCTCTACGAACACCGGGGAGCTGTTTTTT
medium-sized | - | TRBJ1-3 | TRBV28 | CASSSTLSGNTIYF | TGTGCCAGCAGTTCAACACTGTCTGGAAACACCATATATTTT
many | TRBD1 | TRBJ1-2 | TRBV6-2/TRBV6-3 | CASSLDRVDGYTF | TGTGCCAGCAGTCTAGACAGGGTTGATGGCTACACCTTC
many | TRBD2 | TRBJ2-1 | TRBV20-1 | CSAIWRENYNEQFF | TGCAGTGCTATCTGGCGGGAGAACTACAATGAGCAGTTCTTC
- | - | TRBJ2-3 | TRBV20-1 | CSASWASTETQYF | TGCAGTGCTAGCTGGGCGAGCACAGAAACGCAGTATTTT
many | - | TRBJ1-6 | TRBV12-5 | CASGLPGSSPLHF | TGTGCTAGTGGTTTGCCTGGGAGCTCACCCCTCCACTTT
many | - | TRBJ2-3 | TRBV7-4 | CASSPRGGEGRDTQYF | TGTGCCAGCAGCCCCAGGGGCGGGGAGGGCCGAGATACGCAGTATTTT
many | - | TRBJ1-4 | TRBV29-1 | CSVGGSNEKLFF | TGCAGCGTTGGCGGATCTAATGAAAAACTGTTTTTT
many | - | TRBJ2-7 | TRBV28 | CASSLGGSGAYEQYF | TGTGCCAGCAGTTTAGGGGGGAGTGGAGCCTACGAGCAGTACTTC
many | TRBD1 | TRBJ2-7 | TRBV18 | CASSPGTGDEEQYF | TGTGCCAGCTCACCGGGGACAGGGGATGAGGAGCAGTACTTC
many | - | TRBJ2-1 | TRBV24-1 | CATSAPSGEQFF | TGTGCCACCAGTGCCCCAAGTGGTGAGCAGTTCTTC
many | - | TRBJ1-4 | TRBV4-1 | CASANGAEKLFF | TGCGCCAGCGCAAATGGGGCTGAAAAACTGTTTTTT
many | - | TRBJ2-6 | TRBV19 | CASSLGQDSGANVLTF | TGTGCCAGTAGTCTGGGACAAGACTCTGGGGCCAACGTCCTGACTTTC
- | - | TRBJ2-7 | TRBV5-3 | CASSLEGGRYEQYF | TGTGCCAGCAGCTTGGAGGGAGGCAGGTACGAGCAGTACTTC
- | - | TRBJ2-7 | TRBV5-8 | CASKQRGVYEQYF | TGTGCCAGCAAACAGAGGGGGGTTTACGAGCAGTACTTC
many | - | TRBJ2-7 | TRBV28 | CASSLVVSSYEQYF | TGTGCCAGCAGTTTAGTCGTCAGTTCCTACGAGCAGTACTTC
many | - | TRBJ1-1 | TRBV29-1 | CSVKSAGTPNTEAFF | TGCAGCGTTAAAAGTGCCGGGACCCCGAACACTGAAGCTTTCTTT
many | - | TRBJ1-1 | TRBV2 | CASREDSGNTEAFF | TGTGCCAGCAGAGAGGACAGCGGGAACACTGAAGCTTTCTTT
- | - | TRBJ1-1 | TRBV20-1 | CSAHGGSGTEAFF | TGCAGTGCGCACGGGGGCTCCGGGACTGAAGCTTTCTTT
many | - | TRBJ2-2 | TRBV20-1 | CSARDFTSGNTGELFF | TGCAGTGCTAGAGATTTTACCAGCGGGAACACCGGGGAGCTGTTTTTT
many | - | TRBJ2-3 | TRBV15 | CATSRVSARTDTQYF | TGTGCCACCAGCAGAGTTTCAGCACGCACAGATACGCAGTATTTT
few | - | TRBJ2-5 | TRBV18 | CASSRTGLETQYF | TGTGCCAGCTCACGAACAGGGTTGGAGACCCAGTACTTC
many | TRBD1 | TRBJ1-1 | TRBV9 | CASSRHQGTGGTEAFF | TGTGCCAGCAGCCGCCATCAAGGGACAGGGGGCACTGAAGCTTTCTTT
many | TRBD1 | TRBJ1-1 | TRBV19 | CASTTDRRNTEAFF | TGTGCCAGTACCACGGACAGGCGGAACACTGAAGCTTTCTTT
- | TRBD2 | TRBJ2-1 | TRBV3-1 | CASSQLAGLVIRDNEQFF | TGTGCCAGCAGCCAACTAGCGGGCTTGGTTATCCGGGACAATGAGCAGTTCTTC
many | - | TRBJ2-5 | TRBV30 | CAWSVGAGTGETQYF | TGTGCCTGGAGTGTGGGAGCCGGGACGGGGGAGACCCAGTACTTC
many | TRBD2 | TRBJ2-3 | TRBV24-1 | CATSERGGRTDTQYF | TGTGCCACCAGTGAACGGGGGGGCCGGACAGATACGCAGTATTTT
many | TRBD2 | TRBJ2-4 | TRBV10-3 | CAISDPTSGGGKNIQYF | TGTGCCATCAGTGACCCGACTAGCGGAGGGGGGAAAAACATTCAGTACTTC
many | - | TRBJ1-5 | TRBV4-1 | CASSQEGRNSNQPQHF | TGCGCCAGCAGCCAAGAGGGCAGGAATAGCAATCAGCCCCAGCATTTT
- | TRBD2 | TRBJ2-7 | TRBV15 | CATSRTSGSYEQYF | TGTGCCACCAGCCGGACTAGCGGCTCCTACGAGCAGTACTTC